This T cell receptor beta chain originates from a study of blood T cell repertoires in COVID-19. Study as a whole: Specimens from acute and convalescent COVID-19 originated in the United States, Italy and Spain. Sources were T cells, B-cell-depleted T cells, or PBMCs; the material itself was cDNA or gDNA.

CDR1 and CDR2 from the germline V gene are SQVTM and ANQGSEA. This CDR3 region has 13 residues. Trimming cost V 7 bases and J 1 base, with 10 bases left between them. Methods used by the authors: Amplified reference gene primers provided the basis for estimating nucleated cell counts. TCRdb's copy holds only in-frame clones and misses some; the assay was immunoSEQ multiplex PCR. The D gene and trimming were derived from the DNA, and the V and J assignments and clone size from that table. The sample includes some 43,000 clones, around four fifths of them seen just once. This sequence joins TRBV29-1 and TRBJ2-2, with a tentative D call TRBD2 (5 bases). The sequenced material came from peripheral blood. This sequence was found in a man aged 50 or older with active or convalescent COVID-19. The CDR3 sequence is CSAEGGNTGELFF. Here the CDR3 DNA reads TGCAGCGCCGAAGGAGGGAACACCGGGGAGCTGTTTTTT.